The T cell receptor beta chain under discussion was sequenced for a study of OX40 agonist ivuxolimab in advanced cancers. Study at large: Patient treatment consisted of intravenous ivuxolimab administration every 2 weeks at 0.01 to 10 mg/kg. People in dose escalation had one of these cancers: hepatocellular carcinoma, melanoma, renal cell or head and neck cancer. One patient with hepatocellular carcinoma and two with cutaneous melanoma, three in all, had partial responses. Study-level findings and limits: Partial responders at 0.1-3.0 mg/kg had among the lowest clonal expansion.

Sequencing was performed with immunoSEQ multiplex PCR; in TCRdb, only in-frame clones are kept and a portion is missing. The sample consists of tens of thousands of clones, around nine tenths of them appearing once. This clone showed up just a few times. What it binds is unknown. This sequence was found in an adult with an advanced solid tumor such as melanoma, head and neck, liver or kidney cancer. The input for sequencing was CD4+ or CD8+ T cells sorted from blood, taken in a trial of the OX40 agonist ivuxolimab.

The CDR3 DNA follows: TGCGCCAGCAGCTTGGATGGGGGTGGCTCTGGAAACACCATATATTTT. This encodes CASSLDGGGSGNTIYF. This chain links TRBV5-1 with TRBJ1-3; perhaps TRBD1 as D (5 bases). Trimming shortened V by 0 bases and J by 0 bases, and 10 bases separated the two germline ends. CDR1 and CDR2 from the germline V gene are SGHRS and YFSETQ. The CDR3 has 16 amino acids.